The 14 T cell receptor beta chains below come from one sample, sequenced in a study of cytomegalovirus exposure and HLA in healthy donors. Primers included in the PCR were 60 Vbeta and 13 Jbeta primers. The protocol was immunoSEQ multiplex PCR, while the TCRdb copy is restricted to in-frame clones and leaves out a portion. The repertoire holds about 160,000 clones, with around 74% as singletons. Sequences were obtained from PBMCs. All receptors come from a man in his forties or fifties in good health and CMV-seropositive.

This chain links TRBV6-5 with TRBJ1-5; D not certain. Germline loops: CDR1 MNHEY, CDR2 SVGAGI. There are 15 residues in the CDR3. Trimming removed 7 bases from V and 0 bases from J, with 13 bases in between. The CDR3 loop reads CASTLSRFSNQPQHF. The CDR3 region has the DNA TGTGCCAGCACCTTAAGCAGGTTTAGCAATCAGCCCCAGCATTTT.

This CDR3 is CAWGTGEETQYF. CDR3 DNA sequence: TGTGCCTGGGGCACGGGGGAAGAGACCCAGTACTTC. The chain has TRBV30 and TRBJ2-5, with a weak D call TRBD2 (6 bases). This CDR3 contains 12 residues. V dropped 5 bases and J dropped 3 bases, with 10 bases sitting between them. Germline CDR1 and CDR2: GTSNPN and SVGIG (reference sequence).

V usage is TRBV6-1 and J usage is TRBJ1-6, with a weak D call TRBD1 (5 bases). The CDR3 totals 15 residues. V gave up 4 bases and J gave up 9 bases, with 16 bases separating them. CDR1 is MNHNS, CDR2 SASEGT, per germline. Here the CDR3 reads CASSATASLGSPLHF. The DNA of the CDR3 is TGTGCCAGCAGTGCGACAGCTTCCTTAGGTTCACCCCTCCACTTT.

The chain couples TRBV6-6 to TRBJ2-5, with 9 positions matching TRBD1. The CDR3 extends over 14 amino acids. The germline CDR1 and CDR2 sequences are MNHNY and SVGAGI (reference sequence). After removal of 5 bases from V and 7 bases from J, the junction contained 8 bases not matched to a gene. CDR3 region: CASSLDRTGVTQYF. The CDR3 DNA reads as TGTGCCAGCAGTCTGGACAGGACAGGGGTGACCCAGTACTTC.

This sequence joins TRBV9 and TRBJ2-7; 8 nucleotides agree with TRBD1. The length of the CDR3 is 14 residues. J gave up 3 bases and V 4 bases, and 6 bases lay outside the gene matches. Germline V CDR1 and CDR2: SGDLS, YYNGEE. The CDR3 DNA reads TGTGCCAGCAGCTTTGGACAGGGTAACTACGAGCAGTACTTC. Its protein is CASSFGQGNYEQYF.

The chain carries TRBV19 and TRBJ1-5, with TRBD1 as a possible D gene (5 bases). This CDR3 contains 16 residues. The V gene lost 5 bases and the J gene lost 6 bases, with 20 bases spanning the gap. CDR1 is LNHDA and CDR2 is SQIVND in the germline V gene (reference sequence). CDR3 region: CASSFNPTEVSQPQHF. In DNA form, the CDR3 reads TGTGCCAGTAGTTTCAATCCGACAGAAGTAAGTCAGCCCCAGCATTTT.

In its sample, this clone was seen a few times. V is TRBV9 and J is TRBJ2-7, with 7 bases matching TRBD1. CDR1 SGDLS and CDR2 YYNGEE come from the germline V gene. CDR3 length: 16 amino acids. The V and J ends lost 4 bases and 6 bases, in that order; junction bases with no gene match: 16. Written as DNA, the CDR3 is TGTGCCAGCAGCCCTCTCCCCGGGACAGCACGTCGCGAGCAGTACTTC. Translated, it gives CASSPLPGTARREQYF.

The J gene is TRBJ2-7, the V gene TRBV5-1; TRBD2 aligns across 10 bases. The junction had 6 bases not matched to a gene; V was cut back by 4 bases and J by 2 bases. The V gene's germline CDR1 is SGHRS and CDR2 YFSETQ. The CDR3 is made up of 15 amino acids. The CDR3: CASSKVAGGAYEQYF. The CDR3 DNA follows: TGCGCCAGCAGCAAGGTAGCGGGAGGCGCCTACGAGCAGTACTTC.

The V gene is TRBV18, the J gene TRBJ2-1, with D hard to call. CDR3 length equals 14 residues. The germline CDR1 and CDR2 sequences are KGHSH and LQKENI. V dropped 2 bases and J dropped 2 bases, with 7 bases sitting between them. The CDR3 loop reads CASSPTNTYNEQFF. CDR3 sequence (DNA): TGTGCCAGCTCACCAACGAACACCTACAATGAGCAGTTCTTC. The whole variable domain, filled in from reference TRBV18 and TRBJ2-1, reads NAGVMQNPRHLVRRRGQEARLRCSPMKGHSHVYWYRQLPEEGLKFMVYLQKENIIDESGMPKERFSAEFPKEGPSILRIQQVVRGDSAAYFCASSPTNTYNEQFFGPGTRLTVL.

V gene TRBV19 combines with J gene TRBJ2-7, with 8 bases matching TRBD1. Germline CDR1 reads LNHDA; CDR2 reads SQIVND (reference sequence). This CDR3 comprises 16 residues. With 5 bases clipped from V and 5 bases from J, the junction kept 14 bases outside the gene matches. CDR3 amino acids: CASSPDAGGRGHEQYF. The CDR3 DNA reads as TGTGCCAGTAGTCCCGACGCAGGGGGCCGTGGGCACGAGCAGTACTTC.

The chain links TRBV2 to TRBJ2-3; 7 positions match TRBD2. The CDR3 has 16 amino acids. The V and J ends lost 5 bases and 13 bases, in that order; junction bases with no gene match: 21. Germline lookup yields CDR1 SNHLY and CDR2 FYNNEI. The CDR3 DNA sequence: TGTGCCAGCAGTCGATCCCCCGGGACTACCTCGGGTAGTGAGTATTTT. This codes for CASSRSPGTTSGSEYF.

Only a few counts were recorded for this clone. The chain combines TRBV29-1 with TRBJ1-2, with unresolved D. CDR3 length equals 13 residues. Germline V gene lookup returns CDR1 SQVTM and CDR2 ANQGSEA. Trimming stripped 0 bases from V and 7 bases from J, with 12 bases between. CDR3 bases: TGCAGCGTTGAAGAATCGGGCGGGAGTGGCTACACCTTC. Translating gives CSVEESGGSGYTF.

The chain carries TRBV2 and TRBJ2-5, with 7 bases fitting TRBD1. Trimming cost V 4 bases and J 2 bases; bases outside gene matches: 4. Germline CDR1 reads SNHLY; CDR2 reads FYNNEI. This CDR3 is 14 amino acids long. CDR3 protein: CASSGDRVQETQYF. Here the CDR3 DNA reads TGTGCCAGCAGTGGAGACAGGGTTCAAGAGACCCAGTACTTC.

The chain couples TRBV6-6 to TRBJ1-3; a possible D gene is TRBD1 (5 bases). V was shortened by 8 bases and J by 4 bases, with 18 bases between the two germline ends. Germline lookup yields CDR1 MNHNY and CDR2 SVGAGI (reference sequence). There are 15 residues in the CDR3. CDR3 region: CASGVGEGQGNTIYF. Here the CDR3 DNA reads TGTGCCAGCGGGGTTGGGGAGGGGCAGGGAAACACCATATATTTT.